These T cell receptor beta chains were read from a single sample in a study of T cell responses to AZD1222 COVID-19 vaccine. Method: immunoSEQ multiplex PCR; TCRdb's copy keeps in-frame clones and lacks some. The repertoire holds tens of thousands of clones, with roughly nine tenths as singletons. Material: peripheral blood, obtained on day 0 of AZD1222 vaccination. Source of these receptors: an adult in good health. CDR3s include the opening cysteine and the closing phenylalanine or tryptophan. A D gene is named only where the DNA matches it firmly. For some rows the clone size is stated as once, few or many, or as a class when expanded; others skip it.

j_call d_call v_call clone_size cdr3_aa cdr3_nt
TRBJ2-5 TRBD2 TRBV19 - CASGQTGTSGIRETQYF TGTGCCAGTGGGCAGACCGGGACTAGCGGGATTCGCGAGACCCAGTACTTC
TRBJ2-1 TRBD1 TRBV5-6 - CASSLAPGGDEQFF TGTGCCAGCAGCTTGGCCCCAGGGGGAGATGAGCAGTTCTTC
TRBJ2-7 TRBD1 TRBV14 - CASSQGTGVDEQYF TGTGCCAGCAGCCAAGGGACAGGGGTTGACGAGCAGTACTTC
TRBJ2-3 TRBD2 TRBV4-1 - CASSQEGLALTDTQYF TGCGCCAGCAGCCAAGAGGGACTAGCGCTCACAGATACGCAGTATTTT
TRBJ1-4 - TRBV2 - CASRRTTVSNEKLFF TGTGCCAGCAGAAGAACGACAGTCTCAAATGAAAAACTGTTTTTT
TRBJ2-1 - TRBV11-3 - CASSHYNEQFF TGTGCCAGCAGCCATTACAATGAGCAGTTCTTC
TRBJ2-3 TRBD2 TRBV28 - CASSPSGSRGDTQYF TGTGCCAGCAGTCCTAGCGGGAGCCGAGGAGATACGCAGTATTTT
TRBJ2-5 TRBD2 TRBV25-1 - CASSDLAGVGGETQYF TGTGCCAGCAGTGACCTAGCGGGAGTGGGGGGAGAGACCCAGTACTTC
TRBJ1-1 - TRBV3-1/TRBV3-2 few CASSQGGRTEAFF TGTGCCAGCAGCCAGGGCGGGAGAACTGAAGCTTTCTTT
TRBJ1-5 - TRBV28 - CASSSPGGDSNQPQHF TGTGCCAGCAGTTCCCCGGGGGGTGATAGCAATCAGCCCCAGCATTTT
TRBJ1-1 - TRBV15 once CATKEGMMNTEAFF TGTGCCACCAAGGAGGGTATGATGAACACTGAAGCTTTCTTT
TRBJ2-1 TRBD2 TRBV7-3 once CASGTGGSYNEQFF TGTGCCAGCGGAACGGGGGGCTCCTACAATGAGCAGTTCTTC
TRBJ1-2 - TRBV5-4 - CASSFLRPTLNYGYTF TGTGCCAGCAGCTTCCTGAGGCCTACCCTTAACTATGGCTACACCTTC
TRBJ2-3 TRBD2 TRBV11-2 - CASSQGLAGTDTQYF TGTGCCAGCAGCCAAGGACTAGCGGGCACAGATACGCAGTATTTT
TRBJ1-5 TRBD1 TRBV19 - CASSIDRVNQPQHF TGTGCCAGTAGTATTGACAGGGTAAATCAGCCCCAGCATTTT
TRBJ1-4 - TRBV7-9 - CASSRTDSRAEKLFF TGTGCCAGCAGCCGTACGGACAGTCGTGCGGAAAAACTGTTTTTT
TRBJ1-5 - TRBV25-1 - CASSETGPTPKPQHF TGTGCCAGCAGTGAAACTGGGCCGACCCCTAAGCCCCAGCATTTT
TRBJ2-1 TRBD2 TRBV6-1 - CASSELAGLGSEQFF TGTGCCAGCAGTGAACTAGCGGGACTGGGAAGTGAGCAGTTCTTC
TRBJ2-3 TRBD2 TRBV28 once CASSLSLAAADTQYF TGTGCCAGCAGTTTATCTCTAGCGGCGGCAGATACGCAGTATTTT
TRBJ2-5 TRBD2 TRBV5-1 - CASSLSEWLAGGPETQYF TGCGCCAGCAGCTTGTCGGAGTGGCTAGCGGGAGGGCCAGAGACCCAGTACTTC
TRBJ1-2 TRBD1 TRBV3-1/TRBV3-2 once CASSQPGTGVNTF TGTGCCAGCAGCCAACCCGGGACAGGGGTGAACACCTTC
TRBJ2-7 - TRBV21-1 - CASSKVPDWAREQYF TGTGCCAGCAGCAAAGTCCCGGACTGGGCTCGAGAGCAGTACTTC
TRBJ2-4 - TRBV5-1 - CASSLGFQDRTNDKNIQYF TGCGCCAGCAGCTTGGGCTTCCAAGACAGGACGAATGACAAAAACATTCAGTACTTC
TRBJ2-1 - TRBV5-1 - CASSSRLGAYNEQFF TGCGCCAGCAGCTCAAGGCTAGGTGCCTACAATGAGCAGTTCTTC